Sequencing of this TCR beta chain was carried out in a study of CD4+ T cells in melanoma. Findings and limits, study-wide: CD8+ T cell, macrophage and B cell function reportedly correlated with neoantigen-specific CD4+ T cells. Diverse differentiation states were reported for melanoma neoantigen-specific CD4+ T cells.

Repertoires were generated with immunoSEQ multiplex PCR, while TCRdb's copy carries only in-frame clones and drops some. The sample lists roughly 120,000 clones, 92% seen once, with about 3.3% in the top ten. CDR3 length: 14 residues. V was shortened by 3 bases and J by 6 bases, with 12 bases between the two germline ends. The germline gives CDR1 MRHNA, CDR2 SNTAGT. On this clone itself: Its antigen remains unidentified.

V and J are TRBV6-4 and TRBJ1-3, with a tentative D call TRBD1 (6 bases). Sequenced material: peripheral blood. The TCR originated in a human donor with melanoma. CDR3 protein: CASSEWRGENTIYF. For the CDR3, the DNA is TGTGCCAGCAGTGAATGGAGGGGGGAAAACACCATATATTTT.